These 19 T cell receptor beta chains share one sample of origin, sequenced in a study of shared clonotypes between healthy human individuals. CD8 cells regarded as naive lacked CD45RO, were positively chosen for CCR7, and omitted terminally differentiated effector memory CD45RA+ cells. Assay: immunoSEQ multiplex PCR; the TCRdb copy retains only in-frame clones and omits some. This table holds 550,000 to 750,000 clones, 92% found once. Input material: naive CD8+ T cells sorted from blood. The receptors were sampled from a young man in good health.

The chain couples TRBV7-3 to TRBJ2-7; perhaps TRBD1 as D (6 bases). Trimming cost V 1 base and J 1 base, with 11 bases left between them. The V gene's germline CDR1 is SGHTA and CDR2 FQGTGA. The CDR3 consists of 15 residues. The CDR3, as DNA: TGTGCCAGCAGCTTAAGAGCGGACAGTTCCTACGAGCAGTACTTC. It is translated as CASSLRADSSYEQYF.

The chain uses TRBV5-4 and TRBJ2-7; TRBD2 might be the D (5 bases). Per germline, CDR1 SGHNT and CDR2 YYREEE (reference sequence). Deletions cut 2 bases from V and 2 bases from J, with 11 bases between. This CDR3 has 14 amino acids. The CDR3 DNA is TGTGCCAGCAGCTTTCGAGGGAGCCCCTACGAGCAGTACTTC. Translation: CASSFRGSPYEQYF.

This clone was seen just once. The rearrangement links TRBV4-3 to TRBJ1-1; TRBD1 matches 8 bases. This CDR3 spans 14 amino acids. Germline V gives CDR1 LGHNA, CDR2 YSLEER. V gave up 7 bases and J gave up 5 bases; unmatched junction bases: 9. CDR3: CASTPGQGRTEAFF. The CDR3 DNA reads TGCGCCAGCACGCCTGGACAGGGACGTACTGAAGCTTTCTTT.

On this clone: The same CDR3 also results from other DNA sequences found in this sample. This rearrangement joins TRBV5-1 to TRBJ2-1, with 11 bases aligning to TRBD2. The CDR3 extends over 16 amino acids. CDR1 is SGHRS and CDR2 is YFSETQ in the germline V gene. The ends lost 0 bases at V and 1 base at J; junction bases unmatched: 0. CDR3 sequence: CASSLGLAGSYNEQFF. CDR3 in DNA: TGCGCCAGCAGCTTGGGACTAGCGGGGTCCTACAATGAGCAGTTCTTC.

This chain uses TRBV7-4 with TRBJ2-7, with TRBD1 identical over 9 bases. V shed 5 bases and J 6 bases; nucleotides not matched to a gene: 5. The CDR3 is 13 amino acids. CDR1 SGHVT and CDR2 SQSDAQ come from the germline V gene. CDR3 protein: CASSPPTGGEQYF. Here the CDR3 DNA reads TGTGCCAGCAGCCCACCGACAGGGGGCGAGCAGTACTTC. The whole variable domain, filled in from reference TRBV7-4 and TRBJ2-7, reads GAGVSQSPRYKVAKRGRDVALRCDSISGHVTLYWYRQTLGQGSEVLTYSQSDAQRDKSGRPSGRFSAERPERSVSTLKIQRTEQGDSAVYLCASSPPTGGEQYFGPGTRLTVT.

In regard to this clone: As the CDR3 is not closed by the conserved phenylalanine or tryptophan, this likely results from a read error. The DNA is left out, because the CDR3 cannot be placed on it with certainty; the CDR3 is given as TCRdb lists it. The rearrangement links TRBV9 to TRBJ2-7; whether TRBD1, the table's D call, matches the DNA was not checked. Germline lookup yields CDR1 SGDLS and CDR2 YYNGEE. The CDR3 comprises 10 residues, both ends counted. CDR3 in amino acids: CANPVDRPLI.

CDR3 bases: TGTGCCAGCTCCCTAGTCTGGGCGGGGGCGGAGCAGTTCTTC. Protein sequence: CASSLVWAGAEQFF. V is TRBV27 and J is TRBJ2-1; the D gene is possibly TRBD2 (7 bases). The CDR3 runs 14 residues. The germline V gene encodes CDR1 MNHEY and CDR2 SMNVEV (reference sequence). The V gene lost 8 bases and the J gene lost 10 bases, with 21 bases spanning the gap.

The V and J genes are TRBV7-9 and TRBJ2-7; no reliable D call. Germline CDR1 reads SEHNR; CDR2 reads FQNEAQ (reference sequence). The CDR3 contains 12 residues. Trimming took 1 base from V and 6 from J, leaving 7 bases between them. Here the CDR3 DNA reads TGTGCCAGCAGCTTAGATTTGGTCGAGCAGTACTTC. Amino acids: CASSLDLVEQYF.

This chain connects TRBV9 to TRBJ2-3; 11 bases match TRBD2. The J segment lost 0 bases and the V segment lost 4 bases, leaving 10 bases of the junction unmatched. Germline CDR1 and CDR2: SGDLS and YYNGEE. The CDR3 is made up of 18 amino acids. In DNA form, the CDR3 reads TGTGCCAGCAGCCGAAACGCCGGGACTAGCGGAAGCACAGATACGCAGTATTTT. Protein: CASSRNAGTSGSTDTQYF.

V gene TRBV7-2 combines with J gene TRBJ2-5; 10 nucleotides align to TRBD2. CDR3 length equals 17 residues. Looked up from germline, CDR1 is SGHTA and CDR2 is FQGNSA. Trimming removed 5 bases from V and 6 bases from J; junction bases left unmatched: 15. This chain's CDR3 is CASSPTWSGRAGKTQYF. The CDR3, as DNA: TGTGCCAGCAGCCCGACTTGGAGCGGGAGGGCCGGGAAGACCCAGTACTTC.

V gene TRBV19 combines with J gene TRBJ2-7, with 11 bases matching TRBD2. CDR3 length: 15 amino acids. Germline V lookup: CDR1 LNHDA, CDR2 SQIVND (reference sequence). After removal of 8 bases from V and 4 bases from J, the junction contained 10 bases not matched to a gene. The CDR3 sequence is CASGPALAGEYEQYF. Written as DNA, the CDR3 is TGTGCCAGTGGACCGGCACTAGCGGGAGAGTACGAGCAGTACTTC.

Turning to this clone: A much larger clone sits a single nucleotide away, making a read error possible. Other DNA sequences within the sample encode an identical CDR3. V usage is TRBV27 and J usage is TRBJ1-1; D unresolved. V was clipped by 2 bases and J by 1 base, with 2 bases between them. Germline CDR1 and CDR2: MNHEY and SMNVEV (reference sequence). The CDR3 is made up of 12 amino acids. Here the CDR3 reads CASSLGNTEAFF. The CDR3 DNA follows: TGTGCCAGCAGTTTAGGGAACACTGAAGCTTTCTTT.

CDR3 residues: CASSSTGDRDVDEQFF. The DNA for the CDR3 is TGTGCCAGCAGCTCCACCGGGGACAGGGATGTGGATGAGCAGTTCTTC. The V gene is TRBV7-9, the J gene TRBJ2-1; 9 bases map to TRBD1. This CDR3 spans 16 amino acids. Losses at the gene ends were 4 bases for V and 8 bases for J; bases not matched to a gene: 12. Germline lookup yields CDR1 SEHNR and CDR2 FQNEAQ (reference sequence).

This clone was seen only once. The gene calls are TRBV7-2 and TRBJ1-1, with a weak D call TRBD1 (5 bases). CDR1 is SGHTA and CDR2 is FQGNSA in the germline V gene. Trimming took 5 bases from V and 8 from J, leaving 21 bases between them. The CDR3 spans 15 residues. The CDR3 DNA is TGTGCCAGCAGCGACCCAGGATATGGTGGGACGGAAGCTTTCTTT. The encoded protein is CASSDPGYGGTEAFF.

The J gene is TRBJ2-1, the V gene TRBV11-2, with unresolved D. V was clipped by 0 bases and J by 3 bases, with 6 bases between them. This CDR3 has 14 residues. From germline, CDR1 is SGHAT and CDR2 FQNNGV. The CDR3 is CASSLDFDYNEQFF. DNA for the CDR3: TGTGCCAGCAGCTTAGATTTCGACTACAATGAGCAGTTCTTC.

Concerning this clone: Other DNA variants within this sample encode the same CDR3. The V and J genes are TRBV7-9 and TRBJ2-7; 7 bases map to TRBD1. V lost 5 bases and J lost 3; bases outside the gene matches: 4. The CDR3 loop spans 13 amino acids. CDR1 is SEHNR and CDR2 is FQNEAQ in the germline V gene (reference sequence). In DNA form, the CDR3 reads TGTGCCAGCAGCAGCAGGGACAGCTACGAGCAGTACTTC. It codes for CASSSRDSYEQYF.

The chain uses TRBV29-1 and TRBJ2-1, with 7 bases lining up with TRBD2. The germline gives CDR1 SQVTM, CDR2 ANQGSEA. J gave up 4 bases and V 2 bases, and 8 bases lay outside the gene matches. CDR3 length: 15 residues. CDR3 protein: CSVEPREGVYNEQFF. CDR3 sequence (DNA): TGCAGCGTTGAACCCAGGGAGGGCGTTTACAATGAGCAGTTCTTC.

The gene calls are TRBV5-1 and TRBJ2-1; TRBD1 matches 7 bases. CDR1 SGHRS and CDR2 YFSETQ come from the germline V gene. Trimming removed 3 bases from V and 5 bases from J; junction bases left unmatched: 14. The CDR3 contains 17 residues. DNA for the CDR3: TGCGCCAGCAGCTCCGAACGGAAATCGACAGGGCACAATGAGCAGTTCTTC. The encoded protein is CASSSERKSTGHNEQFF.

The rearrangement uses TRBV4-3 and TRBJ2-1; perhaps D is TRBD1 or TRBD2 (5 bases each). The CDR3 sequence is 15 residues long. From germline, CDR1 is LGHNA and CDR2 YSLEER. V dropped 4 bases and J dropped 8 bases, with 18 bases sitting between them. Here the CDR3 reads CASSLRGASWHEQFF. CDR3 DNA sequence: TGCGCCAGCAGCCTAAGAGGGGCTAGCTGGCATGAGCAGTTCTTC.